This TCR beta chain was documented in a study of OX40 agonist ivuxolimab in advanced cancers. In the study overall: Given to patients was ivuxolimab, an agonistic anti-OX40 (CD134) antibody.

Findings of the study overall: Both CD4+ and CD8+ T cell populations in blood had undergone clonal expansion by week 6 at 0.1 to 3.0 mg/kg. Average numbers of expanded clones were greater in CD8+ T cells than in CD4+.

Patients were ineligible given autoimmune disease history or systemic immunosuppression. In the case of this clone: Its antigen is still unknown.

The repertoire was sequenced with immunoSEQ multiplex PCR; TCRdb's copy has only in-frame clones and lacks some. The data show fewer than 15,000 clones, about 78% seen once. The V and J ends lost 8 bases and 0 bases respectively, with 15 bases between them. The germline gives CDR1 MDHEN, CDR2 SYDVKM. This CDR3 has 15 residues. The rearrangement links TRBV28 to TRBJ2-3, with D tentatively TRBD1 (5 bases). This TCR derives from an adult with an advanced solid tumor such as melanoma, head and neck, liver or kidney cancer. Specimen: CD4+ or CD8+ T cells sorted from blood, collected in a trial of the OX40 agonist ivuxolimab. CDR3 sequence: CASSTTAWSTDTQYF. The CDR3 nucleotides are TGTGCCAGCTCAACGACAGCCTGGAGCACAGATACGCAGTATTTT.